A selection of T cell receptor beta chains follows, all from one sample in a study of shared clonotypes between healthy human individuals. Generated by immunoSEQ multiplex PCR, the TCRdb table keeps only in-frame clones and is missing some. The sample records around 320,000 clones, roughly 91% being singletons. Sequencing used memory CD8+ T cells sorted from blood. The receptors here all came from a man aged 18-30 years in good health. Each CDR3 is given with its conserved first and last residue. The D gene is left open where the match is weak. Only part of the rows carry a size: once, few, many, or a class if the clone is expanded.

size: .; D: TRBD1; length: 12; V: TRBV7-2; J: TRBJ1-1; CDR3: CASSRTGGEAFF; DNA: TGTGCCAGCAGTCGCACAGGGGGTGAAGCTTTCTTT
size: .; D: .; length: 13; V: TRBV5-6; J: TRBJ1-1; CDR3: CASSSGVDSEAFF; DNA: TGTGCCAGCAGTTCAGGGGTTGACAGTGAAGCTTTCTTT
size: .; D: .; length: 15; V: TRBV7-2; J: TRBJ2-7; CDR3: CASSFAPLSSYEQYF; DNA: TGTGCCAGCAGCTTCGCTCCGCTGAGCTCCTACGAGCAGTACTTC
size: .; D: .; length: 14; V: TRBV9; J: TRBJ2-7; CDR3: CASSPPGHLREQYF; DNA: TGTGCCAGCAGCCCCCCGGGACACCTTCGGGAGCAGTACTTC
size: .; D: TRBD1; length: 12; V: TRBV6-6; J: TRBJ1-1; CDR3: CASSQGDTEAFF; DNA: TGTGCCAGCAGCCAGGGGGACACTGAAGCTTTCTTT
size: .; D: .; length: 12; V: TRBV5-5; J: TRBJ1-2; CDR3: CASSLDQDGYTF; DNA: TGTGCCAGCAGCTTGGACCAGGATGGCTACACCTTC
size: .; D: TRBD2; length: 14; V: TRBV10-3; J: TRBJ2-1; CDR3: CATGEGGGDRYKFF; DNA: TGTGCCACCGGGGAGGGTGGCGGGGATCGTTACAAGTTCTTC
size: .; D: .; length: 14; V: TRBV5-1; J: TRBJ1-1; CDR3: CASSLEQLNTEAFF; DNA: TGCGCCAGCAGCTTGGAACAATTGAACACTGAAGCTTTCTTT
size: .; D: .; length: 11; V: TRBV29-1; J: TRBJ2-7; CDR3: CSVMGGHEQYF; DNA: TGCAGCGTAATGGGCGGCCACGAGCAGTACTTC
size: .; D: .; length: 15; V: TRBV6-5; J: TRBJ1-3; CDR3: CASSYSEISGNTIYF; DNA: TGTGCCAGCAGTTACTCAGAGATCTCTGGAAACACCATATATTTT
size: .; D: .; length: 14; V: TRBV30; J: TRBJ2-7; CDR3: CAWSGAGARYEQYF; DNA: TGTGCCTGGAGTGGGGCAGGGGCGCGTTACGAGCAGTACTTC
size: few; D: .; length: 17; V: TRBV2; J: TRBJ2-2; CDR3: CASSHIGDAANTGELFF; DNA: TGTGCCAGCAGTCATATAGGGGACGCCGCGAACACCGGGGAGCTGTTTTTT
size: .; D: TRBD1; length: 14; V: TRBV4-1; J: TRBJ1-2; CDR3: CASSPQGNNYGYTF; DNA: TGCGCCAGCAGCCCACAGGGGAACAACTATGGCTACACCTTC
size: .; D: TRBD1; length: 14; V: TRBV7-2; J: TRBJ1-2; CDR3: CASSFSGGDYGYTF; DNA: TGTGCCAGCAGCTTTTCAGGGGGCGACTATGGCTACACCTTC
size: .; D: TRBD2; length: 15; V: TRBV9; J: TRBJ2-3; CDR3: CASSRLAGYADTQYF; DNA: TGTGCCAGCAGCCGACTAGCGGGGTACGCAGATACGCAGTATTTT
size: .; D: TRBD1; length: 16; V: TRBV10-3; J: TRBJ2-7; CDR3: CAISVGTGELSYEQYF; DNA: TGTGCCATCAGTGTTGGGACAGGTGAACTCTCCTACGAGCAGTACTTC
size: once; D: .; length: 15; V: TRBV28; J: TRBJ1-1; CDR3: CASSLPGARGTEAFF; DNA: TGTGCCAGCAGTCTCCCAGGAGCCCGGGGGACTGAAGCTTTCTTT
size: .; D: .; length: 13; V: TRBV2; J: TRBJ2-7; CDR3: CASTDGSPYEQYF; DNA: TGTGCCAGCACCGACGGCTCTCCCTACGAGCAGTACTTC
size: .; D: TRBD1; length: 18; V: TRBV2; J: TRBJ2-5; CDR3: CASSETPGQLPREETQYF; DNA: TGTGCCAGCAGCGAAACTCCGGGACAGCTACCCAGGGAAGAGACCCAGTACTTC
size: .; D: TRBD1; length: 15; V: TRBV11-2; J: TRBJ1-3; CDR3: CASSAGTGTGNTIYF; DNA: TGTGCCAGCAGCGCCGGGACAGGGACAGGAAACACCATATATTTT
size: .; D: TRBD1; length: 14; V: TRBV10-3; J: TRBJ1-5; CDR3: CAIREDRGHQPQHF; DNA: TGTGCCATCAGGGAGGACAGGGGGCATCAGCCCCAGCATTTT
size: .; D: .; length: 13; V: TRBV28; J: TRBJ2-1; CDR3: CASSFGPLNEQFF; DNA: TGTGCCAGCAGTTTCGGTCCGCTGAATGAGCAGTTCTTC
size: .; D: .; length: 18; V: TRBV5-5; J: TRBJ1-1; CDR3: CASSLASGAITMNTEAFF; DNA: TGTGCCAGCAGCTTGGCCTCGGGGGCCATTACCATGAACACTGAAGCTTTCTTT